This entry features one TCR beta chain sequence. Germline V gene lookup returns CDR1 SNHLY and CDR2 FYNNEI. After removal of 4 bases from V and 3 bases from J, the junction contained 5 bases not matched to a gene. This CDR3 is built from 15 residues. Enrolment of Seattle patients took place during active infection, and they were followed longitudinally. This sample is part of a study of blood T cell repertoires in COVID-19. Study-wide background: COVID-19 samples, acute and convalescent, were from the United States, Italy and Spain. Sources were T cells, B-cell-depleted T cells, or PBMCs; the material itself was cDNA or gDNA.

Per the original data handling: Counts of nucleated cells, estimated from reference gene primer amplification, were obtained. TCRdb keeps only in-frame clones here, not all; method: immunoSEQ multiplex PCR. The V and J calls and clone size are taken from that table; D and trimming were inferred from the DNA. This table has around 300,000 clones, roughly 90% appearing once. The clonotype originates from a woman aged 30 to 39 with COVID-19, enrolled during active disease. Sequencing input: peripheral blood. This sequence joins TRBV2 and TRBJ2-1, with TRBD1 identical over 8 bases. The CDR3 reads CASSGGTGGYNEQFF. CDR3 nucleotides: TGTGCCAGCAGTGGCGGGACAGGTGGCTACAATGAGCAGTTCTTC.